This TCR beta chain was sequenced for a study of cytomegalovirus exposure and HLA in healthy donors. General observations from the study: When analyzed later, the rates of TCR association showed variation by HLA locus, with DRB1 the most and HLA-C the fewest.

The PCR employed 60 Vbeta primers together with 13 Jbeta primers. Method: immunoSEQ multiplex PCR; TCRdb's copy keeps in-frame clones and lacks some. The sample includes about 89,000 clones, more than 60% seen only once; the top ten take about 2.9%. The CDR3 length is 14 residues. The V end lost 1 base, the J end lost 2 bases, and 9 bases lay between the germline ends. Per the germline V gene, CDR1 is LGHNA and CDR2 is YNFKEQ. Notes on this clone: What it recognizes is unknown.

Sequencing was carried out using PBMCs. V and J are TRBV4-2 and TRBJ2-7; the D is unclear. The TCR originated in a man aged 30 to 39 in good health and CMV-seronegative. CDR3 protein: CASSQVPVPYEQYF. The CDR3 DNA follows: TGTGCCAGCAGCCAAGTGCCGGTACCCTACGAGCAGTACTTC.